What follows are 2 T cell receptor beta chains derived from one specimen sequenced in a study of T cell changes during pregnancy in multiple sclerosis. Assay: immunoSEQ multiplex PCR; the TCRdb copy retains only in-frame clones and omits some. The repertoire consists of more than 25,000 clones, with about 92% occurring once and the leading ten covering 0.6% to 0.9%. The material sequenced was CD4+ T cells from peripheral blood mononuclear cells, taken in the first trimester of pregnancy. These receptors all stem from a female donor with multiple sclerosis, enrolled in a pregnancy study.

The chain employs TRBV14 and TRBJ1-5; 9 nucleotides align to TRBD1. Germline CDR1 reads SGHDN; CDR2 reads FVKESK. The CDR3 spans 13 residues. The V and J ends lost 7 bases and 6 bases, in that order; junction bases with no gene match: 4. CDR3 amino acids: CASNRGQGQPQHF. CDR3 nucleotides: TGTGCCAGCAACAGGGGGCAAGGTCAGCCCCAGCATTTT.

CDR3 residues: CASSKQTGSGANVLTF. CDR3 DNA sequence: TGCGCCAGCAGCAAACAAACAGGGAGTGGGGCCAACGTCCTGACTTTC. This chain connects TRBV5-1 to TRBJ2-6; D is possibly TRBD1 (6 bases). Germline CDR1 SGHRS, CDR2 YFSETQ. With 4 bases removed from V and 3 bases from J, the gap between germline ends came to 14 bases. The CDR3 is 16 amino acids.